The 26 T cell receptor beta chains below all came from one sample that was sequenced in a study of T cell repertoires in cytomegalovirus infection. Their antigens are not known. TCRdb passed the reads through MiXCR, listing each CDR3 protein once. The sample lists roughly 700,000 distinct CDR3 sequences, around a third occurring once. Sample: cultured PBMCs, taken from culture after CMV antigen stimulation. The receptors come from a human donor in good health (CMV status not recorded). Some clones in this sample may be carry-over from other donors' samples.

This clonotype has a single count. The CDR3 reads CASEVGGGAYNEQFF. For the CDR3, the DNA is TGTGCCAGTGAGGTGGGGGGCGGCGCCTACAATGAGCAGTTCTTC. This sequence joins TRBV19 and TRBJ2-1; D is tentatively TRBD1 or TRBD2 (6 bases each). Germline V gives CDR1 LNHDA, CDR2 SQIVND (reference sequence). V lost 8 bases and J lost 2, with 16 bases in between. The CDR3 length is 15 residues.

This clonotype was observed at least ten times. The genes are TRBV7-2 and TRBJ1-2; D gene unclear. This CDR3 comprises 12 residues. Trimming cost V 7 bases and J 1 base, with 7 bases left between them. From germline, CDR1 is SGHTA and CDR2 FQGNSA. The chain's CDR3 is CASTVNNYGYTF. DNA of the CDR3: TGTGCCAGCACCGTTAATAACTATGGCTACACCTTC. Supplemented by reference TRBV7-2 and TRBJ1-2, the full variable domain reads GAGVSQSPSNKVTEKGKDVELRCDPISGHTALYWYRQSLGQGLEFLIYFQGNSAPDKSGLPSDRFSAERTGGSVSTLTIQRTQQEDSAVYLCASTVNNYGYTFGSGTRLTVV.

The V call is TRBV10-3, the J call TRBJ2-3, with D maybe TRBD2 (5 bases). Trimming removed 2 bases from V and 6 bases from J, with 9 bases in between. Germline V gene lookup returns CDR1 ENHRY and CDR2 SYGVKD. The length of the CDR3 is 13 residues. CDR3 region: CAISETSRDTQYF. In nucleotides, the CDR3 is TGTGCCATCAGTGAGACTAGTCGCGATACGCAGTATTTT.

The gene calls are TRBV4-1 and TRBJ2-2; a possible D gene is TRBD1 (6 bases). This CDR3 contains 17 residues. The germline CDR1 and CDR2 sequences are MGHRA and YSYEKL. V dropped 1 base and J dropped 0 bases, with 12 bases sitting between them. The DNA of the CDR3 is TGCGCCAGCAGCCAAGTAGTCACAGGGTCGAACACCGGGGAGCTGTTTTTT. This translates into CASSQVVTGSNTGELFF.

The J gene is TRBJ2-5, the V gene TRBV4-3; D call uncertain. V was trimmed by 4 bases and J by 5 bases, leaving 11 bases between them. CDR3 size: 13 residues. Germline V gene sequence: CDR1 LGHNA, CDR2 YSLEER. CDR3: CASSPAIFETQYF. The CDR3 nucleotides are TGCGCCAGCAGCCCGGCGATTTTTGAGACCCAGTACTTC.

The chain is built from TRBV10-3 and TRBJ2-7; D is unresolved. Germline CDR1 reads ENHRY; CDR2 reads SYGVKD. V shed 10 bases and J shed 6 bases, with 7 bases lying between them. The CDR3 runs 9 residues. CDR3 in DNA: TGTGCCAGAAAAAGCGAGCAGTACTTC. It translates to CARKSEQYF.

The rearrangement joins TRBV12-3 or TRBV12-4 to TRBJ1-5; TRBD1 agrees at 8 bases. This CDR3 comprises 14 residues. The ends lost 6 bases at V and 3 bases at J; junction bases unmatched: 4. The CDR3 protein is CASRPTGANQPQHF. CDR3 coding DNA: TGTGCCAGCAGGCCGACAGGGGCCAATCAGCCCCAGCATTTT.

At least ten counts were recorded for this clonotype. The chain employs TRBV12-5 and TRBJ1-1; TRBD1 aligns across 8 bases. Germline V gene data show CDR1 as LGHNT and CDR2 as FRNRAP. The CDR3 loop spans 15 amino acids. V lost 3 bases to trimming and J lost 5 bases; unmatched junction nucleotides: 8. Here the CDR3 DNA reads TGTGCTAGTGGTTTCGGGACAGGACTGACGACTGAAGCTTTCTTT. Its protein product is CASGFGTGLTTEAFF.

The chain links TRBV7-9 to TRBJ1-1; D gene unclear. Per germline, CDR1 SEHNR and CDR2 FQNEAQ (reference sequence). This CDR3 region has 15 residues. V was trimmed by 3 bases and J by 2 bases, leaving 13 bases between them. CDR3 in amino acids: CASSFLPDKNTEAFF. The CDR3 DNA is TGTGCCAGCAGCTTCCTACCCGACAAAAACACTGAAGCTTTCTTT.

In its sample, this clonotype was seen many times. The chain couples TRBV7-9 to TRBJ1-1; D uncertain. The CDR3 runs 14 residues. The V gene lost 2 bases and the J gene lost 3 bases, with 10 bases spanning the gap. The germline V gene encodes CDR1 SEHNR and CDR2 FQNEAQ (reference sequence). CDR3 region: CASSLSLGDTEAFF. The CDR3 nucleotides are TGTGCCAGCAGCTTAAGTCTTGGGGACACTGAAGCTTTCTTT.

The chain links TRBV20-1 to TRBJ1-1; TRBD1 aligns across 7 bases. Germline CDR1 is DFQATT and CDR2 is SNEGSKA (reference sequence). The CDR3 covers 14 residues. Trimming took 5 bases from V and 3 from J; bases not matched to a gene: 9. For the CDR3, the DNA is TGCAGTGCTCCTCAGGGGGGGAAAGACACTGAAGCTTTCTTT. It specifies CSAPQGGKDTEAFF.

This clonotype has a single count. The CDR3, as DNA: TGTGCCATCAGTGGGGACAACCAAGAGACCCAGTACTTC. Translated, it gives CAISGDNQETQYF. The chain couples TRBV10-3 to TRBJ2-5; a weak D match, TRBD1 (6 bases). V dropped 4 bases and J dropped 0 bases, with 6 bases sitting between them. This CDR3 is 13 amino acids long. In germline, CDR1 is ENHRY, CDR2 SYGVKD.

This chain connects TRBV6-7 to TRBJ1-5; the match to TRBD1 covers 8 bases. TRBV6-7 is designated an ORF whose function remains uncertain. This CDR3 has 19 residues. Trimming at V came to 0 bases and at J to 0 bases, leaving 10 bases not matched to a gene. The CDR3 DNA reads as TGTGCCAGCAGTTACTCGAGAGACAGGGGTCAGCGTAGCAATCAGCCCCAGCATTTT. The encoded protein is CASSYSRDRGQRSNQPQHF.

The J gene is TRBJ1-1, the V gene TRBV25-1; D unclear. Germline V gene sequence: CDR1 MGHDK, CDR2 SYGVNS. V shed 3 bases and J shed 4 bases, with 18 bases lying between them. The CDR3 is 16 residues long. The CDR3 loop reads CASSDLGILSATEAFF. DNA of the CDR3: TGTGCCAGCAGTGACCTGGGGATTTTATCGGCCACTGAAGCTTTCTTT.

There are a few counts of this clonotype. The junction and the germline gene differ at one end; a read error may be behind it. The J gene is TRBJ2-7, the V gene TRBV5-1, with 8 bases matching TRBD1. The CDR3 totals 13 residues. CDR1 SGHRS and CDR2 YFSETQ come from the germline V gene. CDR3 in amino acids: CASRTGSSYEQYF. The CDR3 DNA sequence: TGTGCCAGCAGGACAGGGAGTTCCTACGAGCAGTACTTC. Using reference TRBV5-1 and TRBJ2-7 for the parts outside the CDR3, the full variable domain is KAGVTQTPRYLIKTRGQQVTLSCSPISGHRSVSWYQQTPGQGLQFLFEYFSETQRNKGNFPGRFSGRQFSNSRSEMNVSTLELGDSALYLCASRTGSSYEQYFGPGTRLTVT.

The table lists this clonotype with a few counts. This CDR3 is CASGLLTDGGETQYF. The CDR3 region has the DNA TGTGCTAGTGGTTTACTGACAGATGGGGGAGAGACCCAGTACTTC. The V gene is TRBV12-5, the J gene TRBJ2-5, with D possibly called TRBD1 or TRBD2 (5 bases each). The germline V and J ends were trimmed by 3 bases and 4 bases, with 15 bases remaining between them. The CDR3 is made up of 15 amino acids. Germline V CDR1 and CDR2: LGHNT, FRNRAP.

This chain connects TRBV18 to TRBJ1-1, with 7 bases lining up with TRBD1. Germline V gene data show CDR1 as KGHSH and CDR2 as LQKENI. The V gene end was trimmed by 6 bases and the J gene end by 0 bases; junction bases not matched to a gene: 7. The length of the CDR3 is 15 residues. The CDR3 DNA reads TGTGCCAGCTCGCGCCTGACAGGGTTGAACACTGAAGCTTTCTTT. Protein product: CASSRLTGLNTEAFF.

This clonotype was counted many times. J is TRBJ2-5 and V is TRBV7-2; weak D call: TRBD2 (5 bases). The CDR3 consists of 14 residues. Germline V CDR1 and CDR2: SGHTA, FQGNSA. The V gene lost 0 bases and the J gene lost 4 bases, with 9 bases spanning the gap. This CDR3 is CASSLAFAGETQYF. The CDR3 DNA follows: TGTGCCAGCAGCTTAGCGTTCGCGGGAGAGACCCAGTACTTC.

The chain links TRBV7-3 to TRBJ1-3, with 9 bases matching TRBD1. V lost 4 bases, J lost 4 bases, and 14 bases stayed unmatched. Germline V gene lookup returns CDR1 SGHTA and CDR2 FQGTGA. The CDR3 consists of 18 residues. The CDR3 region is CASSSSPPGQGKGNTIYF. The CDR3 coding sequence is TGTGCCAGCAGCTCATCTCCCCCCGGACAGGGGAAGGGAAACACCATATATTTT.

This chain joins TRBV4-3 and TRBJ2-7; D unclear. Germline V gene sequence: CDR1 LGHNA, CDR2 YSLEER. Trimming removed 0 bases from V and 2 bases from J, with 5 bases in between. The CDR3 is 13 residues long. CDR3 residues: CASSQDTTYEQYF. CDR3 DNA sequence: TGCGCCAGCAGCCAAGACACCACCTACGAGCAGTACTTC.

This clonotype was seen a few times. The gene calls are TRBV7-2 and TRBJ2-1; D tentatively fits TRBD1 or TRBD2 (6 bases each). The CDR3 is 16 residues long. The germline V gene encodes CDR1 SGHTA and CDR2 FQGNSA. Deletions cut 4 bases from V and 5 bases from J, with 18 bases between. The DNA for the CDR3 is TGTGCCAGCAGCTCCCAGTCCGCGAGGGGGGACAATGAGCAGTTCTTC. This codes for CASSSQSARGDNEQFF.

The gene calls are TRBV6-6 and TRBJ2-3, with D possibly being TRBD1 (6 bases). The germline gives CDR1 MNHNY, CDR2 SVGAGI (reference sequence). This CDR3 is 16 amino acids long. Trimming stripped 7 bases from V and 2 bases from J, with 19 bases between. The CDR3 loop reads CASITNPDSFTDTQYF. The CDR3 coding sequence is TGTGCCAGCATTACTAACCCGGACAGTTTCACAGATACGCAGTATTTT.

This clonotype was seen a few times. A much more abundant neighbour one base away suggests this may be a read error. The rearrangement joins TRBV7-9 to TRBJ1-1; D is undetermined. The germline gives CDR1 SEHNR, CDR2 FQNEAQ (reference sequence). V lost 2 bases and J 6 bases, leaving 4 bases between the germline ends. The CDR3 consists of 11 residues. The DNA for the CDR3 is TGTGCCAGCAGCTTAAAGGCTGAAGCTTTCTTT. This encodes CASSLKAEAFF.

This clonotype has just a few counts. The V gene is TRBV7-9, the J gene TRBJ2-6; D is undetermined. Trimming removed 7 bases from V and 0 bases from J, with 7 bases in between. CDR3 length equals 14 residues. Germline V gives CDR1 SEHNR, CDR2 FQNEAQ (reference sequence). The CDR3 DNA reads TGTGCCAGCAACGACCGCTCTGGGGCCAACGTCCTGACTTTC. This translates into CASNDRSGANVLTF.

The rearrangement links TRBV28 to TRBJ2-3; 10 positions match TRBD2. The CDR3 loop spans 16 amino acids. The J segment lost 6 bases and the V segment lost 4 bases, leaving 10 bases of the junction unmatched. Germline lookup yields CDR1 MDHEN and CDR2 SYDVKM. The CDR3: CASSWGLARLGDTQYF. CDR3 coding DNA: TGTGCCAGCAGTTGGGGACTAGCGAGGCTCGGCGATACGCAGTATTTT.

Remarks on this clonotype: This sequence may be a read error, since a much larger clone differs from it by one base. The chain has TRBV12-3 or TRBV12-4 and TRBJ2-1, with TRBD2 matching over 11 bases. V lost 7 bases, J lost 5 bases, and 4 bases stayed unmatched. The CDR3 has 14 residues. This CDR3 reads CASTPGLADNEQFF. In DNA, the CDR3 is TGTGCCAGCACCCCGGGACTAGCGGACAATGAGCAGTTCTTC.